The rows below give T cell receptor beta chains drawn from one sample of a study of cytomegalovirus exposure and HLA in healthy donors. Sequencing was performed with immunoSEQ multiplex PCR; in TCRdb, only in-frame clones are kept and a portion is missing. The data hold 200,000 or so clones, with approximately 81% observed a single time. Sequencing was performed on PBMCs. These receptors were taken from a woman aged 18-29 years in good health and CMV-seropositive. CDR3s include the opening cysteine and the closing phenylalanine or tryptophan. A D gene is named only where the DNA matches it firmly. Part of the rows lack a size; the others show once, few, many or a class for expanded clones.

D gene	V gene	clone size	J gene	CDR3 length	CDR3 protein	CDR3 DNA
NA	TRBV19	NA	TRBJ1-4	15	CASSIKQGHYEKLFF	TGTGCCAGTAGTATAAAACAGGGTCATTATGAAAAACTGTTTTTT
TRBD2	TRBV9	NA	TRBJ2-1	16	CASSVRGGPTYNEQFF	TGTGCCAGCAGCGTCCGCGGGGGGCCAACCTACAATGAGCAGTTCTTC
TRBD1	TRBV5-4	NA	TRBJ2-3	14	CASSWPQGANTQYF	TGTGCCAGCAGCTGGCCACAGGGGGCAAATACGCAGTATTTT
NA	TRBV5-4	NA	TRBJ2-5	14	CASSWGVTDQTQYF	TGTGCCAGCAGCTGGGGGGTGACAGATCAGACCCAGTACTTC
NA	TRBV5-1	once	TRBJ1-1	14	CASSPQGSDTEAFF	TGCGCCAGCAGCCCACAGGGCTCAGACACTGAAGCTTTCTTT
NA	TRBV4-2	NA	TRBJ2-3	16	CASSQPSGDWADTQYF	TGTGCCAGCAGCCAACCTTCGGGGGACTGGGCAGATACGCAGTATTTT
TRBD1	TRBV19	NA	TRBJ1-6	13	CASQTGHNSPLHF	TGTGCCAGTCAGACAGGGCATAATTCACCCCTCCACTTT
NA	TRBV15	NA	TRBJ2-7	13	CAASGGQDYEQYF	TGTGCCGCCAGCGGGGGACAGGACTACGAGCAGTACTTC
NA	TRBV28	NA	TRBJ1-2	14	CASSLSYIAYGYTF	TGTGCCAGCAGTTTAAGTTACATCGCCTATGGCTACACCTTC
TRBD1	TRBV7-9	few	TRBJ1-4	17	CASSRARTGGGNEKLFF	TGTGCCAGCAGCCGAGCCCGGACAGGGGGCGGGAATGAAAAACTGTTTTTT